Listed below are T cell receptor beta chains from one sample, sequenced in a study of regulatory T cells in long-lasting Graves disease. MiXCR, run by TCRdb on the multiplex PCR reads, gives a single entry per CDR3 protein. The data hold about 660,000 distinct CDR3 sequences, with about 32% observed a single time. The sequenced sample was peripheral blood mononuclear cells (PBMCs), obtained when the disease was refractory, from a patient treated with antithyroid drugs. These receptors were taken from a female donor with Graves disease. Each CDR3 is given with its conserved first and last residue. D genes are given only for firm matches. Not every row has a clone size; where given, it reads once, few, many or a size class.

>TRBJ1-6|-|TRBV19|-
TGTGCCAGTAGTATGGGACCGGATAATTCACCCCTCCACTTT
CASSMGPDNSPLHF
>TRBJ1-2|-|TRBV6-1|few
TGTGCCAGCAATAACAGTCCTAACTATGGCTACACCTTC
CASNNSPNYGYTF
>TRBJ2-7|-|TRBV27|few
TGTGCCAGCAGGCCGAGGAGATCGGATCCCTACGAGCAGTACTTC
CASRPRRSDPYEQYF
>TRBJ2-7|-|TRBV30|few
TGTGCCTGGAGTGTAGGCGGGTACGAGCAGTACTTC
CAWSVGGYEQYF
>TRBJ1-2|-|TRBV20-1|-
TGCAGTGCTCAGTACCGGGAGGCACCCCGCTATGGCTACACCTTC
CSAQYREAPRYGYTF
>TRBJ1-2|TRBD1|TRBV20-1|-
TGCAGTGCCGACAGGGCGGCTTATGGCGATGGCTACACCTTC
CSADRAAYGDGYTF
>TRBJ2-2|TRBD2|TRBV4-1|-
TGCGCCAGCAGTCGGACTAGCGGACCCGGGGAGCTGTTTTTT
CASSRTSGPGELFF
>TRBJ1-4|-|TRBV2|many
TGTGCCAGCAGTGAAGGGTTTAGTGAAAAACTGTTTTTT
CASSEGFSEKLFF
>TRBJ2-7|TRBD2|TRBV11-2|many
TGTGCCAGCAGCTTTGGGACTACTTTTCGGGAGCAGTACTTC
CASSFGTTFREQYF
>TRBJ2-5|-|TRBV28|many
TGTGCCAGCAGTTTTAGGATAGAAGAGACCCAGTACTTC
CASSFRIEETQYF
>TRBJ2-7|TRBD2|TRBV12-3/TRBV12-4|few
TGTGCCAGCACTTCCGGACTAGCCAAGGCCGAGCAGTACTTC
CASTSGLAKAEQYF
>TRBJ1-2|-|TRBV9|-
TGTGCCAGCAGCTTGTCGGGGGAAGACTATGGCTACACCTTC
CASSLSGEDYGYTF
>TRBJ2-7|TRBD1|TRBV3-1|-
TGTGCCAGCAGCCGAATCCCGGGACAGGGTTCCTACGAGCAGTACTTC
CASSRIPGQGSYEQYF
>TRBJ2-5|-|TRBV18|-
TGTGCCAGCTCACGCCCACCAGGGTGGGAGACCCAGTACTTC
CASSRPPGWETQYF
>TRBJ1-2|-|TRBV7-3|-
TGTGCCAGCAGCTTAGGGGATGTTGGCACATATGGCTACACCTTC
CASSLGDVGTYGYTF
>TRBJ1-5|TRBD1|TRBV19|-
TGTGCCAGTAGACTGCAAGGGGGCTCACTCAATCAGCCCCAGCATTTT
CASRLQGGSLNQPQHF